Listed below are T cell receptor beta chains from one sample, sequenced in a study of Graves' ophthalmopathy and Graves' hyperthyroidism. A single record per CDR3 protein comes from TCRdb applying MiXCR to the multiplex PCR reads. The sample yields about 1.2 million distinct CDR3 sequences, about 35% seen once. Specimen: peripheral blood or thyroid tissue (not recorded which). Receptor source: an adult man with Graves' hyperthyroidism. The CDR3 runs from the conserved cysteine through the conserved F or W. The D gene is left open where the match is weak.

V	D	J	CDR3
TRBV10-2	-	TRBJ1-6	CASRTQNSYNSPLHF
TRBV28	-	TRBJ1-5	CASSLIRQPQHF
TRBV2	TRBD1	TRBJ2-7	CASSEVSRDRVSYEQYF
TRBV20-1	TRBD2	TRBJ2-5	CSAGGGQIQETQYF
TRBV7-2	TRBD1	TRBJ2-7	CASSLTPPGGNVYEQYF
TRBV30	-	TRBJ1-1	CALRVGPGDRSAFF
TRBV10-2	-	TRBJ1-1	CASSRSVNTEAFF
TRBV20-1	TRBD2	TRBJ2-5	CSASGAGTSGRHQETQYF
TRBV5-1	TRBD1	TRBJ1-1	CASSREGQGLLRTEAFF
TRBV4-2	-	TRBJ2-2	CASSQEGTGPGELFF
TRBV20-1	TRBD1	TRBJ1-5	CSASHDTGASNQPQHF
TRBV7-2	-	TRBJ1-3	CASSTLISGARNTIYF
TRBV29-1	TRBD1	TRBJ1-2	CSVGNRGPLSYTF
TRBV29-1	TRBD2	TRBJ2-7	CSAGGNQQYF
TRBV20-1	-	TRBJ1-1	CSAKWGTEAFF
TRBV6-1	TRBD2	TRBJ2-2	CASNPTSGSNTGELFF
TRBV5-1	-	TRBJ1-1	CASSLAGTANTEAFF
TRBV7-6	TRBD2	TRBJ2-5	CASSQRGTSGIETQYF
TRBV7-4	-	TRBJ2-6	CASSLQISGANVLTF
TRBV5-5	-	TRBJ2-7	CASSWTWKRPRSEQYF
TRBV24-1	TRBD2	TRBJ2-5	CATSTSSGLQETQYF
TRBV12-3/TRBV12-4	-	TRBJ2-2	CASSPTDGGELFF
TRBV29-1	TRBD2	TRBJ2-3	CSVGLKLAGTQYF
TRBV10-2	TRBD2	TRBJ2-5	CASSAGGAIGTQYF
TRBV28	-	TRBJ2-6	CASSLWQPSGANVLTF
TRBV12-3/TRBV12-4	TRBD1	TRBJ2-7	CASSLSGTVSYEQYF
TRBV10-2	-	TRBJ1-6	CASSAPGGLNSPLHF
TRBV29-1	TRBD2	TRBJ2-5	CSVEGGGGYKF
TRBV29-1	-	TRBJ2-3	CSVVPDSVHPSDTQYF
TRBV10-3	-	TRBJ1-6	CASSSDLGRINSPLHF
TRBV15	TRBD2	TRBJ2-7	CATSRDDRRLAGVEQYF
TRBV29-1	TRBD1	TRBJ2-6	CSAGGAGSYVLTF
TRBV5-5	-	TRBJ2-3	CASSLPVPGTPDTQYF
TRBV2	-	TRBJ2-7	CASKPTDSPYEQYF
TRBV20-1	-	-	CSYLVLDNEQFF
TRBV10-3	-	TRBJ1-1	CAISKQNTEAFF